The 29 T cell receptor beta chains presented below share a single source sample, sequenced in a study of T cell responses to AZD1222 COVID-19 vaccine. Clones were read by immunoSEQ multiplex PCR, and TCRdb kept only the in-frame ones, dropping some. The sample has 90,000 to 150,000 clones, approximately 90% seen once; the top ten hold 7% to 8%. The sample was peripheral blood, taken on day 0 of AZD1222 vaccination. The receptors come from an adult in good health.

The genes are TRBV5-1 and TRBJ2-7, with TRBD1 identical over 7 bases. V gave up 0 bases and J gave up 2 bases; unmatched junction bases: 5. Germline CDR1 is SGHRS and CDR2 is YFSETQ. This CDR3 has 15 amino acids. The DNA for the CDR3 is TGCGCCAGCAGCTTGGGAGGGACAGTTCCCTACGAGCAGTACTTC. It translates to CASSLGGTVPYEQYF.

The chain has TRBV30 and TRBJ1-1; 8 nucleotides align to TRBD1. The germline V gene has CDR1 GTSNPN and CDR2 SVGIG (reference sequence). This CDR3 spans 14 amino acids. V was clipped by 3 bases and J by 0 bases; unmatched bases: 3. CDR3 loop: CAWRRDRLNTEAFF. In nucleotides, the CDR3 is TGTGCCTGGAGGAGGGACAGGCTGAACACTGAAGCTTTCTTT.

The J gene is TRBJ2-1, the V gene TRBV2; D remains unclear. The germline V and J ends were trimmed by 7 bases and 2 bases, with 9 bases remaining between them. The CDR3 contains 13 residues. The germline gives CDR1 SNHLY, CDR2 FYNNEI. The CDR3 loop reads CASKQGTYNEQFF. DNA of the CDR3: TGTGCCAGCAAGCAAGGTACCTACAATGAGCAGTTCTTC.

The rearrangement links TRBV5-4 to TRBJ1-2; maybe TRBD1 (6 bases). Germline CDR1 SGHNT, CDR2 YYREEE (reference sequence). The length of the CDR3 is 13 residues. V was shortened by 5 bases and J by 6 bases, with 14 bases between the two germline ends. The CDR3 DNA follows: TGTGCCAGCAGGAGACAGGCGACGAATGGCTACACCTTC. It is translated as CASRRQATNGYTF.

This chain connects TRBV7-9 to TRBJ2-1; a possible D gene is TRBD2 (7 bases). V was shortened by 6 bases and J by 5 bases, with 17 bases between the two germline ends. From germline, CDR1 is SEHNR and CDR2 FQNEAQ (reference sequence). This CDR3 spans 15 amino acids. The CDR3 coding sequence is TGTGCCAGCAGTCGACTAGCTTGGGACAACAATGAGCAGTTCTTC. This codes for CASSRLAWDNNEQFF.

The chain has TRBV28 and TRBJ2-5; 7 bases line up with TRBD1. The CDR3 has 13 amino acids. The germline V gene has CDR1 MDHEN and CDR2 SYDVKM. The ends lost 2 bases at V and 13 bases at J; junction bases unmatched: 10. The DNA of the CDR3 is TGTGCCAGCAGTTTAGGGACAGCCGATCCCATGTACTTC. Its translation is CASSLGTADPMYF.

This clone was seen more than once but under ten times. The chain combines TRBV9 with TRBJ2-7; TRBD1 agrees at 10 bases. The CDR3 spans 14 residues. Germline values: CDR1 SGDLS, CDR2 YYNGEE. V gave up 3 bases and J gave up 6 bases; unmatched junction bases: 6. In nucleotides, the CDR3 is TGTGCCAGCAGCGCCCCCGGGACAGGGGTCGAGCAGTACTTC. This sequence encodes CASSAPGTGVEQYF.

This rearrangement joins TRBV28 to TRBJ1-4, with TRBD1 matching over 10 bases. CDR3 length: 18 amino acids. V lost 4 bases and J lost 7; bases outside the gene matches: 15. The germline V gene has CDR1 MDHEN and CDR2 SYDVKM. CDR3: CASSSPTRTGGNGEKLFF. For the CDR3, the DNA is TGTGCCAGCAGTTCACCAACACGGACAGGGGGAAACGGTGAAAAACTGTTTTTT.

The CDR3 is CAISGQGGAFF. DNA for the CDR3: TGTGCCATCAGTGGGCAGGGCGGAGCTTTCTTT. The genes are TRBV10-3 and TRBJ1-1, with a possible D match to TRBD1 (5 bases). V was trimmed by 4 bases and J by 10 bases, leaving 10 bases between them. The germline V gene has CDR1 ENHRY and CDR2 SYGVKD. This CDR3 region has 11 residues.

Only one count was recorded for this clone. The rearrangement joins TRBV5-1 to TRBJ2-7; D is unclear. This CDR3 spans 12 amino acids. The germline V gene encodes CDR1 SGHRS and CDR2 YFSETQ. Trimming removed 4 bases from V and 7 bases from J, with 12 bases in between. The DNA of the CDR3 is TGCGCCAGCAGCCCGCAAGGGCAAGAGCAGTACTTC. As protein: CASSPQGQEQYF.

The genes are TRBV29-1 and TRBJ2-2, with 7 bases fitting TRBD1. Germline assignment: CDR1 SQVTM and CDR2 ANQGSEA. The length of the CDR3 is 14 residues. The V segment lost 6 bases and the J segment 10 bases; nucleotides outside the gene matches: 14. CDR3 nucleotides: TGCAGCGTAACCAAGAGACAGGGTGCCGTGGAGCTGTTTTTT. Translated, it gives CSVTKRQGAVELFF.

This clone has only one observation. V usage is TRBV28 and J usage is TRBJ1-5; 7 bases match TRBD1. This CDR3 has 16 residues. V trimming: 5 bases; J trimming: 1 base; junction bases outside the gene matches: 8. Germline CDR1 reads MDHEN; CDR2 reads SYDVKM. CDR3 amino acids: CASSPLTGRSNQPQHF. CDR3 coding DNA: TGTGCCAGCAGTCCATTGACAGGGAGAAGCAATCAGCCCCAGCATTTT.

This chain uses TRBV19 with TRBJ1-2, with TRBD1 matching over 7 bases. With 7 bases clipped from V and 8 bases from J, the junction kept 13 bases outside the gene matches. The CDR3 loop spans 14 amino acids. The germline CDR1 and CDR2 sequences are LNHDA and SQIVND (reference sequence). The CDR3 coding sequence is TGTGCCAGTATCGGGACAGCGTGGGAGAAGGGCTACACCTTC. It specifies CASIGTAWEKGYTF. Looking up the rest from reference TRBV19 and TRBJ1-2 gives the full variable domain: DGGITQSPKYLFRKEGQNVTLSCEQNLNHDAMYWYRQDPGQGLRLIYYSQIVNDFQKGDIAEGYSVSREKKESFPLTVTSAQKNPTAFYLCASIGTAWEKGYTFGSGTRLTVV.

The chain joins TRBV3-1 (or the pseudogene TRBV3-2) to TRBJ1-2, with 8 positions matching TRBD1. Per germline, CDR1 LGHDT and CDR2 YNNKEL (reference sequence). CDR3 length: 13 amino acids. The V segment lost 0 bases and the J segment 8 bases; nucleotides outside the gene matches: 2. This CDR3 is CASSQEDRGGYTF. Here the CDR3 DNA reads TGTGCCAGCAGCCAAGAAGACAGGGGCGGCTACACCTTC.

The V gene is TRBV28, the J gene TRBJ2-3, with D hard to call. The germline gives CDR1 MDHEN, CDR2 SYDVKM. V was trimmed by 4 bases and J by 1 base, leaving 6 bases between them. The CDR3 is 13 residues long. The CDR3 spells CASSWVGTDTQYF. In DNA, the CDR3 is TGTGCCAGCAGTTGGGTGGGCACAGATACGCAGTATTTT.

The chain's CDR3 is CASSLSATNREKKLFF. The CDR3 region has the DNA TGTGCCAGCAGCTTATCGGCAACAAATCGGGAGAAAAAACTGTTTTTT. This sequence joins TRBV11-2 and TRBJ1-4; no clear D. Germline CDR1 is SGHAT and CDR2 is FQNNGV. CDR3 size: 16 residues. V gave up 2 bases and J gave up 9 bases, with 19 bases separating them. Full variable domain (outside the CDR3, taken from reference TRBV11-2 and TRBJ1-4): EAGVAQSPRYKIIEKRQSVAFWCNPISGHATLYWYQQILGQGPKLLIQFQNNGVVDDSQLPKDRFSAERLKGVDSTLKIQPAKLEDSAVYLCASSLSATNREKKLFFGSGTQLSVL.

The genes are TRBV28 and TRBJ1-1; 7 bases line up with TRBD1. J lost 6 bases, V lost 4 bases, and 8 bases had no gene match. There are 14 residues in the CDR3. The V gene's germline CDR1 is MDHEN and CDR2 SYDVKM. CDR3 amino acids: CASSYGGQAAEAFF. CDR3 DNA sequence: TGTGCCAGCAGTTACGGAGGACAGGCTGCTGAAGCTTTCTTT.

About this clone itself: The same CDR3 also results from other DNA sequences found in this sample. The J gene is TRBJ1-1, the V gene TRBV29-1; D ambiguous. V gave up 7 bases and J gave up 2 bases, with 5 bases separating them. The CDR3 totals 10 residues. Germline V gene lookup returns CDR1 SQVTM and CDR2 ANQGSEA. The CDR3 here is CSAANTEAFF. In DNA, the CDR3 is TGCAGCGCGGCTAACACTGAAGCTTTCTTT.

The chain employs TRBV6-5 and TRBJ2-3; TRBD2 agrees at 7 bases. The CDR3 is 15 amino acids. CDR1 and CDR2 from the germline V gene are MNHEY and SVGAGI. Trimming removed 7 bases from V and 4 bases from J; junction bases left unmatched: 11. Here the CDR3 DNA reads TGTGCCAGCACCCCTGGGCGGGAGTGGGCAGATACGCAGTATTTT. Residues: CASTPGREWADTQYF.

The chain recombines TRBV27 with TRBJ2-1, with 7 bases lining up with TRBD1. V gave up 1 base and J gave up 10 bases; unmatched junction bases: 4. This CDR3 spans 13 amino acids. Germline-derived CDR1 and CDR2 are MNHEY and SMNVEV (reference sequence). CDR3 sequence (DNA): TGTGCCAGCAGTTTATTCCCGACAGGGGAGCAGTTCTTC. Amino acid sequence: CASSLFPTGEQFF.

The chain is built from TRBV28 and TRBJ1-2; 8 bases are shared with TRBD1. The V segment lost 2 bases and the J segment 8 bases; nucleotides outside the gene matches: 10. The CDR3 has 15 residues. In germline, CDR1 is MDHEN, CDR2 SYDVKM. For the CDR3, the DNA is TGTGCCAGCAGTTTAAGCCTCAGGACAGGGTACGGCTACACCTTC. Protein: CASSLSLRTGYGYTF.

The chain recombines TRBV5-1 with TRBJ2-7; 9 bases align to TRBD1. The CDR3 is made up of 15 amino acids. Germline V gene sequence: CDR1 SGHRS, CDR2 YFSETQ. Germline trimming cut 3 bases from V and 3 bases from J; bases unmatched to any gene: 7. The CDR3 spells CASSWGTGSIYEQYF. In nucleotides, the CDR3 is TGCGCCAGCAGCTGGGGGACAGGGTCGATCTACGAGCAGTACTTC.

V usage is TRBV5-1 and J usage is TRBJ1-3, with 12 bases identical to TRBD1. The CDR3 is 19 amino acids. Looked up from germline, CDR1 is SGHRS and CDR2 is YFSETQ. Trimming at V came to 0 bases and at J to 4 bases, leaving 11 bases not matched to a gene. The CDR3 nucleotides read TGCGCCAGCAGCTTGGCCGGGACAGGGGGCCGTTCAGCGGGAAACACCATATATTTT. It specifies CASSLAGTGGRSAGNTIYF.

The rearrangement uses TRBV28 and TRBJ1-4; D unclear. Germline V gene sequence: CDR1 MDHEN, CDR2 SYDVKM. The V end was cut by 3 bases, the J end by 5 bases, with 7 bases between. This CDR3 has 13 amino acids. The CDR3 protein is CASSFLENEKLFF. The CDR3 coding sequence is TGTGCCAGCAGTTTTCTAGAAAATGAAAAACTGTTTTTT.

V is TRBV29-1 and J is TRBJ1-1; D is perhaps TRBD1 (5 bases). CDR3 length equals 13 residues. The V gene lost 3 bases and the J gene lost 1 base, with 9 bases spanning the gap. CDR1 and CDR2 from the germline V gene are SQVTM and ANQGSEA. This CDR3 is CSVDGGGNTEAFF. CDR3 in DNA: TGCAGCGTTGACGGCGGGGGGAACACTGAAGCTTTCTTT.

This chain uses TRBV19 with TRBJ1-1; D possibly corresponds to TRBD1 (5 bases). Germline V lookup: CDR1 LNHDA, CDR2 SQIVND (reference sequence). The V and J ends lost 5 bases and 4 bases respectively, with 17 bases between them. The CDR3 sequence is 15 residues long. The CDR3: CASSPPGTASTEAFF. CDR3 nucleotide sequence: TGTGCCAGTAGTCCACCTGGGACGGCCAGCACTGAAGCTTTCTTT.

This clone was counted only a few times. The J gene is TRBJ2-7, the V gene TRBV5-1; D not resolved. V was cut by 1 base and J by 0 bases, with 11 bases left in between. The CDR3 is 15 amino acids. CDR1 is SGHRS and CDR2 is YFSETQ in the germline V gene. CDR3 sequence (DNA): TGCGCCAGCAGCTTGATAAAGTCTAGCTCCTACGAGCAGTACTTC. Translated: CASSLIKSSSYEQYF.

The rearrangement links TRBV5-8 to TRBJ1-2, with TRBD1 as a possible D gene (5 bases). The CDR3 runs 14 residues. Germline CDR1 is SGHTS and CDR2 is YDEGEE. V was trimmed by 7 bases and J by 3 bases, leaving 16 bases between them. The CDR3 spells CASPAGRAYYGYTF. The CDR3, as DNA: TGTGCCAGCCCCGCTGGCAGGGCGTACTATGGCTACACCTTC.

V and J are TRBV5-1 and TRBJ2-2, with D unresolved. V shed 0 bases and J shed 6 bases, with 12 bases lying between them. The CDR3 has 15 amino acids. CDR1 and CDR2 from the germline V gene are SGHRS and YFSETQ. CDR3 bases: TGCGCCAGCAGCTTGGGAGACACCGTCTCCGGGGAGCTGTTTTTT. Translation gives CASSLGDTVSGELFF.